Presented here are 32 T cell receptor beta chains from one specimen sequenced in a study of spatial heterogeneity in lung cancer. Sample time point: blood at routine non-recurrence follow-up after resection. Via MiXCR, TCRdb re-called the 5' RACE reads, giving one row per CDR3 protein. This table has roughly 14,000 distinct CDR3 sequences, 5% to 7.5% appearing once. The sequenced sample was PBMCs, obtained at follow-up. Every receptor here comes from a male donor with early-stage non-small cell lung cancer.

This clonotype has a count of ten or more. The chain recombines TRBV18 with TRBJ2-5; D not resolved. CDR1 and CDR2 (germline): KGHSH, LQKENI. The V end was cut by 0 bases, the J end by 9 bases, with 11 bases between. The CDR3 has 13 amino acids. CDR3 nucleotides: TGTGCCAGCTCACCACCCGCGTATGCGGCCCAGTACTTC. It specifies CASSPPAYAAQYF. The complete variable domain, with remaining parts taken from reference TRBV18 and TRBJ2-5, reads NAGVMQNPRHLVRRRGQEARLRCSPMKGHSHVYWYRQLPEEGLKFMVYLQKENIIDESGMPKERFSAEFPKEGPSILRIQQVVRGDSAAYFCASSPPAYAAQYFGPGTRLLVL.

This clonotype was counted many times. Relative to the germline gene, one junction end is altered; a read error may explain this. The chain employs TRBV7-7 and TRBJ2-5, with D possibly being TRBD1 (6 bases). The CDR3 is 14 residues long. Germline-derived CDR1 and CDR2 are SSHAT and FNYEAQ (reference sequence). The CDR3 here is CASSLGGGRETQYF. For the CDR3, the DNA is TGTGCTAGCAGCTTAGGTGGGGGCAGAGAGACCCAGTACTTC.

The genes are TRBV15 and TRBJ2-3; the D is unclear. Deletions cut 3 bases from V and 2 bases from J, with 12 bases between. CDR3 length: 15 amino acids. Germline V gene sequence: CDR1 LNHNV, CDR2 YYDKDF (reference sequence). The CDR3 here is CATSSPIPATDTQYF. The DNA of the CDR3 is TGTGCCACCAGCAGCCCCATACCAGCCACAGATACGCAGTATTTT.

Within the sample, this clonotype is medium-sized. The V and J genes are TRBV2 and TRBJ2-3; 12 bases match TRBD2. Germline V gene lookup returns CDR1 SNHLY and CDR2 FYNNEI. The CDR3 runs to 15 residues. V lost 6 bases and J lost 4; bases outside the gene matches: 5. The chain's CDR3 is CASSWRTSGADTQYF. The CDR3 DNA follows: TGTGCCAGCAGCTGGAGGACTAGCGGGGCAGATACGCAGTATTTT.

This clonotype was counted a few times. The junction departs from germline at one end; a sequencing error may be responsible. V usage is TRBV7-7 and J usage is TRBJ2-2; TRBD2 is a possible D gene (5 bases). Germline V lookup: CDR1 SSHAT, CDR2 FNYEAQ (reference sequence). The CDR3 covers 14 residues. The chain's CDR3 is CASSLAHNTGELFF. In nucleotides, the CDR3 is TGTGCTAGCAGCTTAGCGCATAACACCGGGGAGCTGTTTTTT.

This chain uses TRBV30 with TRBJ2-2; TRBD1 is a possible D gene (5 bases). CDR1 is GTSNPN and CDR2 is SVGIG in the germline V gene (reference sequence). Trimming removed 3 bases at V and 6 bases at J, with 14 bases between. This CDR3 has 14 amino acids. The CDR3 nucleotides are TGTGCCTGGAGCGGTGGGGCAGTGGCCGGGGAGCTGTTTTTT. This codes for CAWSGGAVAGELFF.

This clonotype was observed many times. The chain links TRBV2 to TRBJ2-2; the D call may be TRBD1 or TRBD2 (6 bases each). Trimming removed 4 bases at V and 0 bases at J, with 12 bases between. CDR3 size: 16 residues. Looked up from germline, CDR1 is SNHLY and CDR2 is FYNNEI. In nucleotides, the CDR3 is TGTGCCAGCAGTGGCTTCGGGGGCTCGAACACCGGGGAGCTGTTTTTT. Translated, it gives CASSGFGGSNTGELFF. The full variable domain, with the rest looked up from reference TRBV2 and TRBJ2-2, is EPEVTQTPSHQVTQMGQEVILRCVPISNHLYFYWYRQILGQKVEFLVSFYNNEISEKSEIFDDQFSVERPDGSNFTLKIRSTKLEDSAMYFCASSGFGGSNTGELFFGEGSRLTVL.

This clonotype has at least ten counts. The chain is built from TRBV6-2 or TRBV6-3 and TRBJ2-1; 12 positions agree with TRBD1. The CDR3 sequence is 12 residues long. Germline loops: CDR1 MNHEY, CDR2 SVGEGT. V gave up 5 bases and J gave up 15 bases; unmatched junction bases: 5. In DNA form, the CDR3 reads TGTGCCAGCAGTGATGGGGACAGGGGGCGGTTCTTC. This gives the protein CASSDGDRGRFF.

A few counts support this clonotype. The rearrangement joins TRBV20-1 to TRBJ1-1; possible D gene TRBD1, 5 bases. This CDR3 contains 13 residues. Germline lookup yields CDR1 DFQATT and CDR2 SNEGSKA (reference sequence). Trimming shortened V by 0 bases and J by 1 base, and 6 bases separated the two germline ends. The CDR3 protein is CSARDGQNTEAFF. DNA for the CDR3: TGCAGTGCTAGAGATGGACAGAACACTGAAGCTTTCTTT.

This clonotype was detected many times. This sequence joins TRBV2 and TRBJ1-1; unclear D gene. Trimming shortened V by 1 base and J by 4 bases, and 7 bases separated the two germline ends. Germline V gene sequence: CDR1 SNHLY, CDR2 FYNNEI. The CDR3 spans 13 residues. The CDR3 DNA reads TGTGCCAGCAGTGAAGAGGGTGTCACTGAAGCTTTCTTT. It is translated as CASSEEGVTEAFF. The full variable domain, in which reference TRBV2 and TRBJ1-1 provide the parts outside the CDR3, is EPEVTQTPSHQVTQMGQEVILRCVPISNHLYFYWYRQILGQKVEFLVSFYNNEISEKSEIFDDQFSVERPDGSNFTLKIRSTKLEDSAMYFCASSEEGVTEAFFGQGTRLTVV.

V and J are TRBV29-1 and TRBJ2-3, with D unresolved. Germline CDR1 is SQVTM and CDR2 is ANQGSEA. Trimming shortened V by 3 bases and J by 1 base, and 8 bases separated the two germline ends. The CDR3 has 13 residues. The CDR3 DNA is TGCAGCGTTGATGAGCAGGGCACAGATACGCAGTATTTT. Protein sequence: CSVDEQGTDTQYF.

This clonotype was counted ten times or more. The chain is built from TRBV7-9 and TRBJ2-7, with 16 bases identical to TRBD2. From germline, CDR1 is SEHNR and CDR2 FQNEAQ (reference sequence). Trimming at V came to 5 bases and at J to 5 bases, leaving 9 bases not matched to a gene. This CDR3 region has 17 residues. CDR3 sequence: CASSRVPGTSGRDEQYF. The CDR3 coding sequence is TGTGCCAGCAGCCGCGTTCCCGGGACTAGCGGGAGGGACGAGCAGTACTTC.

This clonotype was observed a handful of times. CDR3 in amino acids: CSAKISGRAGYEQFF. The DNA of the CDR3 is TGCAGTGCCAAGATTAGCGGGAGGGCTGGCTATGAGCAGTTCTTC. The chain has TRBV20-1 and TRBJ2-1; 11 bases are a match to TRBD2. The CDR3 spans 15 residues. Unmatched junction bases numbered 12, after V lost 6 bases and J lost 8 bases. CDR1 and CDR2 (germline): DFQATT, SNEGSKA (reference sequence).

This clonotype was counted many times. The rearrangement uses TRBV4-1 and TRBJ2-1; TRBD1 is a possible D gene (7 bases). V gave up 6 bases and J gave up 0 bases, with 12 bases separating them. The V gene's germline CDR1 is MGHRA and CDR2 YSYEKL. The CDR3 is 15 amino acids. The CDR3 DNA is TGCGCCAGCAGTGGGACAGCGGGCTCCTACAATGAGCAGTTCTTC. It codes for CASSGTAGSYNEQFF.

This clonotype was seen many times. The chain recombines TRBV7-9 with TRBJ2-1, with 7 bases aligning to TRBD1. Germline CDR1 reads SEHNR; CDR2 reads FQNEAQ (reference sequence). This CDR3 contains 16 residues. Losses at the gene ends were 5 bases for V and 5 bases for J; bases not matched to a gene: 12. In nucleotides, the CDR3 is TGTGCCAGCAGCCCCTGGACAGGACGCATAAACAATGAGCAGTTCTTC. It encodes CASSPWTGRINNEQFF.

This clonotype was observed many times. The chain is built from TRBV28 and TRBJ2-5; 10 bases fit TRBD2. The junction had 8 bases not matched to a gene; V was cut back by 3 bases and J by 4 bases. The CDR3 has 16 residues. Looked up from germline, CDR1 is MDHEN and CDR2 is SYDVKM. The chain's CDR3 is CASSFGASGRIETQYF. The CDR3 DNA follows: TGTGCCAGCAGTTTCGGGGCTAGCGGGAGAATAGAGACCCAGTACTTC. The complete variable domain, with remaining parts taken from reference TRBV28 and TRBJ2-5, reads DVKVTQSSRYLVKRTGEKVFLECVQDMDHENMFWYRQDPGLGLRLIYFSYDVKMKEKGDIPEGYSVSREKKERFSLILESASTNQTSMYLCASSFGASGRIETQYFGPGTRLLVL.

This clonotype was seen repeatedly, ten times or more. J is TRBJ2-7 and V is TRBV4-3, with D maybe TRBD2 (6 bases). In germline, CDR1 is LGHNA, CDR2 YSLEER. The CDR3 length is 14 residues. V was shortened by 3 bases and J by 6 bases, with 15 bases between the two germline ends. The CDR3 DNA reads TGCGCCAGCAGCCACTCCATGACGGAGGGCGAGCAGTACTTC. Protein product: CASSHSMTEGEQYF.

This clonotype was counted at least ten times. V usage is TRBV11-3 and J usage is TRBJ1-5; 7 positions agree with TRBD1. Germline V gives CDR1 SGHNT, CDR2 YENEEA. This CDR3 spans 16 amino acids. With V trimmed by 5 bases and J by 1 base, 8 bases remained unmatched. The CDR3 bases are TGTGCCAGCAGCCTACGGGACAGACGGAGCAATCAGCCCCAGCATTTT. Translated, it gives CASSLRDRRSNQPQHF.

This clonotype was counted ten times or more. The chain is built from TRBV7-9 and TRBJ2-7; 12 bases are shared with TRBD2. The CDR3 spans 17 residues. Looked up from germline, CDR1 is SEHNR and CDR2 is FQNEAQ (reference sequence). V was clipped by 5 bases and J by 0 bases; unmatched bases: 8. CDR3 DNA sequence: TGTGCCAGCAGCCCCAGGACTAGCGGGGTCATCTCCTACGAGCAGTACTTC. It translates to CASSPRTSGVISYEQYF. The full variable domain, its missing parts supplied by reference TRBV7-9 and TRBJ2-7, is DTGVSQNPRHKITKRGQNVTFRCDPISEHNRLYWYRQTLGQGPEFLTYFQNEAQLEKSRLLSDRFSAERPKGSFSTLEIQRTEQGDSAMYLCASSPRTSGVISYEQYFGPGTRLTVT.

In its sample, this clonotype was seen many times. Written as DNA, the CDR3 is TGTGCCAGCAGCTTAAACGGGCCGGTCTCCACAGATACGCAGTATTTT. It is translated as CASSLNGPVSTDTQYF. J is TRBJ2-3 and V is TRBV7-2; D is undetermined. The CDR3 totals 16 residues. Trimming stripped 2 bases from V and 2 bases from J, with 14 bases between. The germline V gene encodes CDR1 SGHTA and CDR2 FQGNSA.

V usage is TRBV30 and J usage is TRBJ2-7, with 7 bases identical to TRBD1. The CDR3 runs to 14 residues. Germline loops: CDR1 GTSNPN, CDR2 SVGIG (reference sequence). The trim removed 3 bases at V and 2 bases at J, leaving 7 bases unmatched. The CDR3 spells CAWRGDRYPYEQYF. CDR3 nucleotide sequence: TGTGCCTGGAGGGGGGACAGATACCCCTACGAGCAGTACTTC. Based on the CDR3 plus reference TRBV30 and TRBJ2-7, the full variable domain is SQTIHQWPATLVQPVGSPLSLECTVEGTSNPNLYWYRQAAGRGLQLLFYSVGIGQISSEVPQNLSASRPQDRQFILSSKKLLLSDSGFYLCAWRGDRYPYEQYFGPGTRLTVT.

This clonotype has ten or more counts. Sequence at one end of the junction differs from germline and may be a read error. The V call is TRBV12-3 or TRBV12-4, the J call TRBJ2-5; 8 nucleotides line up with TRBD1. The CDR3 consists of 14 residues. CDR3 protein: CASTLDRVAVTQHF. DNA for the CDR3: TGTGCCAGCACCCTGGACAGGGTGGCAGTGACCCAGCACTTC.

This clonotype was recorded many times. The chain is built from TRBV7-6 and TRBJ2-1; TRBD2 agrees at 12 bases. Germline CDR1 SGHVS, CDR2 FNYEAQ. J lost 8 bases, V lost 0 bases, and 5 bases had no gene match. The CDR3 is 16 residues long. CDR3 residues: CASSLASSGRVHEQFF. In nucleotides, the CDR3 is TGTGCCAGCAGCTTAGCTTCTAGCGGGAGGGTCCATGAGCAGTTCTTC.

This clonotype was recorded many times. CDR3 in amino acids: CASRPGPTVETQYF. In DNA, the CDR3 is TGCGCCAGCAGACCTGGACCGACGGTGGAGACCCAGTACTTC. The chain uses TRBV5-1 and TRBJ2-5; no clear D gene. The germline gives CDR1 SGHRS, CDR2 YFSETQ. V was shortened by 5 bases and J by 5 bases, with 16 bases between the two germline ends. The CDR3 spans 14 residues.

At least ten counts were recorded for this clonotype. The rearrangement uses TRBV5-1 and TRBJ2-5; D possibly uses TRBD1 or TRBD2 (6 bases each). This CDR3 is built from 14 residues. Deletions cut 6 bases from V and 1 base from J, with 13 bases between. Germline values: CDR1 SGHRS, CDR2 YFSETQ. CDR3 DNA sequence: TGCGCCAGCAAGACAGGAGGGGGCCAAGAGACCCAGTACTTC. Encoded protein: CASKTGGGQETQYF.

The table lists this clonotype with many counts. This chain uses TRBV28 with TRBJ2-2; a possible D gene is TRBD1 (6 bases). Trimming took 6 bases from V and 3 from J, leaving 11 bases between them. Germline-derived CDR1 and CDR2 are MDHEN and SYDVKM. This CDR3 spans 14 amino acids. The CDR3 is CASSPTGYTGELFF. In DNA, the CDR3 is TGTGCCAGCAGCCCTACAGGGTACACCGGGGAGCTGTTTTTT.

This clonotype was observed at least ten times. The chain uses TRBV10-3 and TRBJ1-5, with D tentatively TRBD1 (6 bases). Per the germline V gene, CDR1 is ENHRY and CDR2 is SYGVKD. Trimming removed 11 bases from V and 0 bases from J, with 8 bases in between. The CDR3 runs 12 residues. The CDR3 coding sequence is TGTGCCTCAGGGGATAGCAATCAGCCCCAGCATTTT. Translation gives CASGDSNQPQHF.

There are a few counts of this clonotype. This chain uses TRBV12-3 or TRBV12-4 with TRBJ1-1; unclear D gene. The CDR3 is made up of 14 amino acids. V was pared by 5 bases and J by 7 bases, with 17 bases between. The CDR3 sequence is CASSPLEVFGEAFF. The CDR3 nucleotides are TGTGCCAGCAGTCCGTTGGAGGTTTTTGGTGAAGCTTTCTTT.

This clonotype was observed at least ten times. The chain has TRBV5-1 and TRBJ2-2; D is ambiguous. The CDR3 sequence is 14 residues long. Germline lookup yields CDR1 SGHRS and CDR2 YFSETQ. With 4 bases removed from V and 3 bases from J, the gap between germline ends came to 10 bases. The CDR3 bases are TGCGCCAGCAGCCCCGTACCCGACACCGGGGAGCTGTTTTTT. Amino acids: CASSPVPDTGELFF.

Notes on this clonotype: A clone one base away is much larger, so this may be a read error. This chain uses TRBV4-3 with TRBJ2-2; 10 nucleotides agree with TRBD2. Germline CDR1 LGHNA, CDR2 YSLEER. CDR3 length equals 17 residues. The ends lost 4 bases at V and 6 bases at J; junction bases unmatched: 11. The CDR3 region is CASSRFPGLALAGELFF. CDR3 in DNA: TGCGCCAGCAGCCGATTTCCGGGACTAGCGTTGGCCGGGGAGCTGTTTTTT.

Many counts were recorded for this clonotype. The rearrangement uses TRBV30 and TRBJ2-1; TRBD1 matches 10 bases. The CDR3 is 13 residues long. CDR1 is GTSNPN, CDR2 SVGIG, per germline (reference sequence). V was pared by 4 bases and J by 7 bases, with 4 bases of the junction left unmatched. CDR3 sequence: CAWTLGQGNEQFF. The DNA of the CDR3 is TGTGCCTGGACCCTGGGACAGGGGAATGAGCAGTTCTTC.

This clonotype has a count of ten or more. The CDR3 coding sequence is TGCGCCAGCAGCTTGGAGGGCTTCTACAATGAGCAGTTCTTC. As protein: CASSLEGFYNEQFF. This rearrangement joins TRBV5-1 to TRBJ2-1; D is ambiguous. Germline V CDR1 and CDR2: SGHRS, YFSETQ. The CDR3 loop spans 14 amino acids. V was shortened by 0 bases and J by 3 bases, with 7 bases between the two germline ends. The entire variable domain, with the rest obtained from reference TRBV5-1 and TRBJ2-1, is as follows: KAGVTQTPRYLIKTRGQQVTLSCSPISGHRSVSWYQQTPGQGLQFLFEYFSETQRNKGNFPGRFSGRQFSNSRSEMNVSTLELGDSALYLCASSLEGFYNEQFFGPGTRLTVL.